The 22 T cell receptor beta chains below come from one sample, sequenced in a study of immune evolution from preneoplasia to lung adenocarcinoma. Generated by immunoSEQ multiplex PCR, the TCRdb table keeps only in-frame clones and is missing some. The sample lists more than 6,500 clones, around 80% occurring once. The sequencing sample was made of FFPE minimally invasive lung adenocarcinoma tissue. The receptors derive from a donor older than 65 with lung adenocarcinoma.

The CDR3 DNA is TGTGCCAGCAGCCCTCAGCCTGACTCTGGAAACACCATATATTTT. This encodes CASSPQPDSGNTIYF. The V and J genes are TRBV7-6 and TRBJ1-3; D call uncertain. Germline CDR1 is SGHVS and CDR2 is FNYEAQ. Trimming removed 5 bases from V and 0 bases from J, with 11 bases in between. This CDR3 contains 15 residues. Together with reference TRBV7-6 and TRBJ1-3, the CDR3 gives the full variable domain: GAGVSQSPRYKVTKRGQDVALRCDPISGHVSLYWYRQALGQGPEFLTYFNYEAQQDKSGLPNDRFSAERPEGSISTLTIQRTEQRDSAMYRCASSPQPDSGNTIYFGEGSWLTVV.

In this sample, this clone turned up a few times. The chain employs TRBV2 and TRBJ1-2, with D unclear. The ends were cut back, 4 bases at V and 7 bases at J, with 16 bases in the middle. In germline, CDR1 is SNHLY, CDR2 FYNNEI. The CDR3 has 14 amino acids. The DNA of the CDR3 is TGTGCCAGCAGTGCACTGGCAGGTTCTCGTGGCTACACCTTC. Translation: CASSALAGSRGYTF.

The rearrangement links TRBV18 to TRBJ2-1; 7 bases line up with TRBD1. Germline CDR1 reads KGHSH; CDR2 reads LQKENI. The CDR3 is 14 residues long. With V trimmed by 0 bases and J by 7 bases, 3 bases remained unmatched. The CDR3: CASSPPTGMNEQFF. In nucleotides, the CDR3 is TGTGCCAGCTCACCACCGACAGGGATGAATGAGCAGTTCTTC.

The rearrangement uses TRBV2 and TRBJ1-6; D is perhaps TRBD1 (5 bases). The CDR3 is made up of 15 amino acids. With 4 bases removed from V and 4 bases from J, the gap between germline ends came to 11 bases. Germline V gives CDR1 SNHLY, CDR2 FYNNEI. The CDR3 region has the DNA TGTGCCAGCAGTGGGGGGTGGCAGTATAATTCACCCCTCCACTTT. Translated: CASSGGWQYNSPLHF. Looking up the rest from reference TRBV2 and TRBJ1-6 gives the full variable domain: EPEVTQTPSHQVTQMGQEVILRCVPISNHLYFYWYRQILGQKVEFLVSFYNNEISEKSEIFDDQFSVERPDGSNFTLKIRSTKLEDSAMYFCASSGGWQYNSPLHFGNGTRLTVT.

J is TRBJ1-2 and V is TRBV18; the D gene is possibly TRBD1 (5 bases). Trimming took 3 bases from V and 2 from J, leaving 10 bases between them. Per germline, CDR1 KGHSH and CDR2 LQKENI. The CDR3 covers 14 residues. The CDR3 region has the DNA TGTGCCAGCTCACCTGGGGCTACCAACTATGGCTACACCTTC. This codes for CASSPGATNYGYTF. The full variable domain, its missing parts supplied by reference TRBV18 and TRBJ1-2, is NAGVMQNPRHLVRRRGQEARLRCSPMKGHSHVYWYRQLPEEGLKFMVYLQKENIIDESGMPKERFSAEFPKEGPSILRIQQVVRGDSAAYFCASSPGATNYGYTFGSGTRLTVV.

The chain combines TRBV4-1 with TRBJ1-3; TRBD1 matches at 11 bases. V lost 3 bases to trimming and J lost 0 bases; unmatched junction nucleotides: 1. Germline V gene sequence: CDR1 MGHRA, CDR2 YSYEKL. The CDR3 runs to 16 residues. CDR3 region: CASSHGTGGSGNTIYF. Here the CDR3 DNA reads TGCGCCAGCAGCCATGGGACAGGGGGCTCTGGAAACACCATATATTTT.

This clone was seen only a few times. This chain joins TRBV4-2 and TRBJ2-1, with 7 bases fitting TRBD2. V lost 2 bases to trimming and J lost 7 bases; unmatched junction nucleotides: 8. The germline gives CDR1 LGHNA, CDR2 YNFKEQ. The CDR3 is made up of 15 amino acids. The DNA of the CDR3 is TGTGCCAGCAGCCAATCTAGCGGCCACGGGAATGAGCAGTTCTTC. Encoded protein: CASSQSSGHGNEQFF.

The chain employs TRBV2 and TRBJ1-6; D is undetermined. The CDR3 spans 13 residues. Between the trimmed V and J ends, which lost 3 bases and 9 bases, there was a span of 9 bases. Germline lookup yields CDR1 SNHLY and CDR2 FYNNEI. CDR3 DNA sequence: TGTGCCAGCAGTGACACCTTAGGTTCACCCCTCCACTTT. Its translation is CASSDTLGSPLHF.

The rearrangement joins TRBV5-1 to TRBJ1-1, with 10 positions matching TRBD1. The CDR3 totals 14 residues. With 3 bases clipped from V and 6 bases from J, the junction kept 5 bases outside the gene matches. Per germline, CDR1 SGHRS and CDR2 YFSETQ. CDR3 sequence reads: CASSSGTGASEAFF. In nucleotides, the CDR3 is TGCGCCAGCAGCTCCGGGACAGGGGCATCTGAAGCTTTCTTT.

The chain employs TRBV28 and TRBJ1-1; weak D call: TRBD1 (6 bases). CDR3 length: 15 amino acids. The V gene lost 6 bases and the J gene lost 0 bases, with 14 bases spanning the gap. Looked up from germline, CDR1 is MDHEN and CDR2 is SYDVKM. This chain's CDR3 is CASSQRGRVNTEAFF. DNA for the CDR3: TGTGCCAGCAGCCAGCGGGGGCGGGTGAACACTGAAGCTTTCTTT.

This clone came up once. This CDR3 reads CASKSVGVTGELFF. CDR3 coding DNA: TGTGCCAGTAAATCCGTGGGGGTCACCGGGGAGCTGTTTTTT. The V call is TRBV19, the J call TRBJ2-2, with D perhaps given as TRBD1 or TRBD2 (5 bases each). There are 14 residues in the CDR3. Germline V gene lookup returns CDR1 LNHDA and CDR2 SQIVND (reference sequence). Between the trimmed V and J ends, which lost 7 bases and 4 bases, there was a span of 13 bases.

The sample holds one count of this clone. This chain uses TRBV30 with TRBJ1-4, with D possibly being TRBD1 (5 bases). The V gene lost 7 bases and the J gene lost 5 bases, with 14 bases spanning the gap. The V gene's germline CDR1 is GTSNPN and CDR2 SVGIG (reference sequence). This CDR3 has 13 residues. CDR3 in amino acids: CAYQRGGNEKLFF. CDR3 bases: TGTGCCTATCAGCGGGGGGGGAATGAAAAACTGTTTTTT.

This chain uses TRBV11-3 with TRBJ1-1; the D gene is possibly TRBD1 (5 bases). The CDR3 totals 13 residues. V was trimmed by 3 bases and J by 4 bases, leaving 9 bases between them. Per germline, CDR1 SGHNT and CDR2 YENEEA. The CDR3 loop reads CASSFEGSTEAFF. CDR3 sequence (DNA): TGTGCCAGCAGCTTCGAGGGGTCCACTGAAGCTTTCTTT. Based on the CDR3 plus reference TRBV11-3 and TRBJ1-1, the full variable domain is EAGVVQSPRYKIIEKKQPVAFWCNPISGHNTLYWYLQNLGQGPELLIRYENEEAVDDSQLPKDRFSAERLKGVDSTLKIQPAELGDSAVYLCASSFEGSTEAFFGQGTRLTVV.

This clone was picked up one time. The CDR3 nucleotides read TGCGCCAGCAGCGGGATGCCGGGCTACACCGGGGAGCTGTTTTTT. Its translation is CASSGMPGYTGELFF. J is TRBJ2-2 and V is TRBV5-1; D remains unclear. The CDR3 spans 15 residues. Trimming took 4 bases from V and 3 from J, leaving 13 bases between them. Germline-derived CDR1 and CDR2 are SGHRS and YFSETQ.

This sequence joins TRBV7-9 and TRBJ2-1; 8 nucleotides match TRBD2. Germline V gene lookup returns CDR1 SEHNR and CDR2 FQNEAQ (reference sequence). The CDR3 has 19 amino acids. Trimming took 1 base from V and 2 from J; bases not matched to a gene: 13. The CDR3 nucleotides read TGTGCCAGCAGCTTAGTAGGGCGAGCGGGAGAGGCGGCCTACAATGAGCAGTTCTTC. Translating gives CASSLVGRAGEAAYNEQFF.

This clone has more than one count but fewer than ten. The chain joins TRBV5-1 to TRBJ2-7, with 8 bases identical to TRBD1. CDR1 SGHRS and CDR2 YFSETQ come from the germline V gene. The V and J ends lost 3 bases and 5 bases, in that order; junction bases with no gene match: 7. This CDR3 region has 14 residues. In DNA form, the CDR3 reads TGCGCCAGCAGCTCCCTGGACAGGGTCAACGAGCAGTACTTC. Its protein product is CASSSLDRVNEQYF.

The chain recombines TRBV6-1 with TRBJ2-3, with 9 bases that match TRBD2. The germline CDR1 and CDR2 sequences are MNHNS and SASEGT. CDR3 length: 15 amino acids. Losses at the gene ends were 5 bases for V and 4 bases for J; bases not matched to a gene: 7. The chain's CDR3 is CASSTIAGVADTQYF. CDR3 DNA sequence: TGTGCCAGCAGTACCATAGCGGGAGTGGCAGATACGCAGTATTTT.

Remarks on this clone: This sample includes further DNA sequences coding for the same CDR3. The chain combines TRBV19 with TRBJ1-5; D gene uncertain. The CDR3 contains 13 residues. Per the germline V gene, CDR1 is LNHDA and CDR2 is SQIVND (reference sequence). Trimming took 6 bases from V and 0 from J, leaving 6 bases between them. CDR3 amino acids: CASSLNSNQPQHF. For the CDR3, the DNA is TGTGCCAGTAGCCTAAATAGCAATCAGCCCCAGCATTTT.

This clone occurred a few times. The CDR3 is CAWSQTNEKLFF. In DNA form, the CDR3 reads TGTGCCTGGAGCCAAACTAATGAAAAACTGTTTTTT. The chain recombines TRBV30 with TRBJ1-4; the D is unclear. V was pared by 3 bases and J by 1 base, with 3 bases between. The CDR3 has 12 residues. Per germline, CDR1 GTSNPN and CDR2 SVGIG (reference sequence).

This rearrangement joins TRBV2 to TRBJ1-2; 7 nucleotides align to TRBD1. The CDR3 runs to 16 residues. Germline CDR1 is SNHLY and CDR2 is FYNNEI. V trimming: 7 bases; J trimming: 0 bases; junction bases outside the gene matches: 11. The CDR3 DNA sequence: TGTGCCAGCACGGGGGACAGAAAATTTTCTAACTATGGCTACACCTTC. Its protein is CASTGDRKFSNYGYTF.

The V gene is TRBV19, the J gene TRBJ2-7; D might be TRBD1 (5 bases). This CDR3 comprises 15 residues. V was shortened by 1 base and J by 2 bases, with 12 bases between the two germline ends. Germline V gives CDR1 LNHDA, CDR2 SQIVND (reference sequence). CDR3 nucleotide sequence: TGTGCCAGTAGTATAGGGGCAGGGATTGCCTACGAGCAGTACTTC. Translation: CASSIGAGIAYEQYF.

CDR3 sequence: CASQPGHTSNQPQHF. CDR3 DNA sequence: TGTGCCAGTCAGCCGGGACACACAAGCAATCAGCCCCAGCATTTT. The chain combines TRBV19 with TRBJ1-5; D might be TRBD1 (6 bases). V was pared by 8 bases and J by 1 base, with 15 bases between. The CDR3 is made up of 15 amino acids. From germline, CDR1 is LNHDA and CDR2 SQIVND (reference sequence).